These T cell receptor beta chains were read from a single sample in a study of regulatory T cells in long-lasting Graves disease. TCRdb called the multiplex PCR reads again in MiXCR, with one record for every CDR3 protein. The sample contains nearly 350,000 distinct CDR3 sequences, roughly a fifth of which appear only once. Sample: peripheral blood mononuclear cells (PBMCs), taken when the disease was refractory, from a patient treated with antithyroid drugs. These receptors were obtained from a female donor with Graves disease. The CDR3 runs from the conserved cysteine through the conserved F or W. Fields, in order: D gene, clone size, J gene, V gene, CDR3 DNA, CDR3 protein. The D gene is left open where the match is weak. Rows give clone size only sometimes, using once, few, many, or a class for an expanded clone.

D gene: NA; clone size: few; J gene: TRBJ1-5; V gene: TRBV7-2; CDR3 DNA: TGTGCCAGCAGCTTATGGGGGGGAGTCGATCAGCCCCAGCATTTT; CDR3 protein: CASSLWGGVDQPQHF
D gene: NA; clone size: NA; J gene: TRBJ2-7; V gene: TRBV5-1; CDR3 DNA: TGCGCCAGCACCTCACCAGGATTATACGAGCAGTACTTC; CDR3 protein: CASTSPGLYEQYF
D gene: TRBD1; clone size: NA; J gene: TRBJ2-3; V gene: TRBV2; CDR3 DNA: TGTGCCAGCAGTACAGGGGTCCTAAGCACAGATACGCAGTATTTT; CDR3 protein: CASSTGVLSTDTQYF
D gene: NA; clone size: once; J gene: TRBJ2-1; V gene: TRBV4-1; CDR3 DNA: TGCGCCAGCAGCCGACTGGGCAGCGGCGGTGAGCAGTTCTTC; CDR3 protein: CASSRLGSGGEQFF
D gene: TRBD1; clone size: NA; J gene: TRBJ1-4; V gene: TRBV7-9; CDR3 DNA: TGTGCCAGCAGCTCCCGGACAGGGTCGGATGAAAAACTGTTTTTT; CDR3 protein: CASSSRTGSDEKLFF
D gene: TRBD1; clone size: many; J gene: TRBJ1-2; V gene: TRBV6-1; CDR3 DNA: TGTGCCAGCAGGCCGCGGGACAGGGGATATGGCTACACCTTC; CDR3 protein: CASRPRDRGYGYTF
D gene: NA; clone size: NA; J gene: TRBJ2-2; V gene: TRBV12-3/TRBV12-4; CDR3 DNA: TGTGCCAGCAGTTTGAGCTCTTGGTCCGGGGAGCTGTTTTTT; CDR3 protein: CASSLSSWSGELFF
D gene: NA; clone size: NA; J gene: TRBJ1-1; V gene: TRBV28; CDR3 DNA: TGTGCCAGCAGTAGATCTAGCAGGATTTTAACTGAAGCTTTCTTT; CDR3 protein: CASSRSSRILTEAFF
D gene: TRBD2; clone size: few; J gene: TRBJ2-3; V gene: TRBV20-1; CDR3 DNA: TGCAGTGCTAGGGTTGGGACTATCCCCCAGTACACAGATACGCAGTATTTT; CDR3 protein: CSARVGTIPQYTDTQYF
D gene: NA; clone size: many; J gene: TRBJ1-2; V gene: TRBV27; CDR3 DNA: TGTGCCAGCAGTTCAGGGGCGAGGGATGGCTACACCTTC; CDR3 protein: CASSSGARDGYTF
D gene: TRBD1; clone size: few; J gene: TRBJ2-5; V gene: TRBV5-1; CDR3 DNA: TGCGCCAGCAGCCCCACCCCGGGACAGGGAGAGACCCAGTACTTC; CDR3 protein: CASSPTPGQGETQYF
D gene: NA; clone size: NA; J gene: TRBJ2-7; V gene: TRBV20-1; CDR3 DNA: TGCAGTGCTACAGGGGACTTCACCTACGAGCAGTACTTC; CDR3 protein: CSATGDFTYEQYF
D gene: NA; clone size: few; J gene: TRBJ1-2; V gene: TRBV5-6; CDR3 DNA: TGTGCCAGCAGTCGGTCAGGCTACCGCTATGGCTACACCTTC; CDR3 protein: CASSRSGYRYGYTF
D gene: NA; clone size: many; J gene: TRBJ1-1; V gene: TRBV6-1; CDR3 DNA: TGTGCCAGCAGTCCAAAGGGAGGGAGGTTAAACACTGAAGCTTTCTTT; CDR3 protein: CASSPKGGRLNTEAFF
D gene: TRBD1; clone size: few; J gene: TRBJ1-5; V gene: TRBV28; CDR3 DNA: TGTGCAAGCGACAGGGGGCTTAATCAGCCCCAGCATTTT; CDR3 protein: CASDRGLNQPQHF
D gene: NA; clone size: few; J gene: TRBJ1-2; V gene: TRBV2; CDR3 DNA: TGTGCCAGCAGTGAGGCGGCCGGGAAGATATATGGCTACACCTTC; CDR3 protein: CASSEAAGKIYGYTF
D gene: NA; clone size: few; J gene: TRBJ1-1; V gene: TRBV9; CDR3 DNA: TGTGCCAGCAGCACCCGGGTGGACTCCGGCTGGACTGAAGCTTTCTTT; CDR3 protein: CASSTRVDSGWTEAFF
D gene: NA; clone size: NA; J gene: TRBJ2-7; V gene: TRBV10-3; CDR3 DNA: TGTGCCACTCGAGGCGGGGGCCAGAACCCTTACGAGCAGTACTTC; CDR3 protein: CATRGGGQNPYEQYF
D gene: NA; clone size: NA; J gene: TRBJ1-1; V gene: TRBV25-1; CDR3 DNA: TGTGCCAGCAACGATCCGGGTGACACTGAAGCTTTCTTT; CDR3 protein: CASNDPGDTEAFF
D gene: NA; clone size: NA; J gene: TRBJ2-7; V gene: TRBV11-2; CDR3 DNA: TGTGCCAGCAGCTTAGGTCCGGACCCCTACGAGCAGTACTTC; CDR3 protein: CASSLGPDPYEQYF
D gene: TRBD1; clone size: few; J gene: TRBJ1-6; V gene: TRBV20-1; CDR3 DNA: TGCAGTGCCCCGGGACAGGGGGGATCACCCCTCCACTTT; CDR3 protein: CSAPGQGGSPLHF
D gene: NA; clone size: many; J gene: TRBJ2-5; V gene: TRBV7-9; CDR3 DNA: TGTGCCGGCCAGGGACGGAACCAAGAGACCCAGTACTTC; CDR3 protein: CAGQGRNQETQYF
D gene: TRBD2; clone size: few; J gene: TRBJ2-2; V gene: TRBV6-1; CDR3 DNA: TGTGCCAGCAGTGAGTCCCTAGCGGGTCCGAACACCGGGGAGCTGTTTTTT; CDR3 protein: CASSESLAGPNTGELFF
D gene: TRBD1; clone size: NA; J gene: TRBJ1-2; V gene: TRBV24-1; CDR3 DNA: TGTGCCACCAGTGAATCGCAGGGGGCCCCCAACTATGGCTACACCTTC; CDR3 protein: CATSESQGAPNYGYTF
D gene: NA; clone size: NA; J gene: TRBJ2-7; V gene: TRBV13; CDR3 DNA: TGTGCCAGCAGCTTAGGACTACTAGGCCCCTACGAGCAGTACTTC; CDR3 protein: CASSLGLLGPYEQYF
D gene: NA; clone size: many; J gene: TRBJ1-5; V gene: TRBV28; CDR3 DNA: TGTGCCAGCAGTGTGGCGTTTCGGGGTCTCAATCTGCCCCAGCATTTT; CDR3 protein: CASSVAFRGLNLPQHF
D gene: NA; clone size: many; J gene: TRBJ2-7; V gene: TRBV29-1; CDR3 DNA: TGCAGCGTGAGGGGGGAGGCTTTGAGCTACGAGCAGTACTTC; CDR3 protein: CSVRGEALSYEQYF
D gene: NA; clone size: few; J gene: TRBJ2-7; V gene: TRBV27; CDR3 DNA: TGTGCCAGCAGTTTGATCGCTTCCCCCTACGAGCAGTGCTTC; CDR3 protein: CASSLIASPYEQCF
D gene: NA; clone size: NA; J gene: TRBJ2-7; V gene: TRBV7-9; CDR3 DNA: TGTGCCAGCAGCTTAGAAGATGGCTCCTACGAGCAGTACTTC; CDR3 protein: CASSLEDGSYEQYF
D gene: NA; clone size: NA; J gene: TRBJ1-1; V gene: TRBV5-1; CDR3 DNA: TGCGCCAGCGATACAGGGAAGGCGAACACTGAAGCTTTCTTT; CDR3 protein: CASDTGKANTEAFF
D gene: NA; clone size: few; J gene: TRBJ1-2; V gene: TRBV7-6; CDR3 DNA: TGTGCCAGCAGCCCCTCCTCGAGACAGTCCTATGGCTACACCTTC; CDR3 protein: CASSPSSRQSYGYTF
D gene: NA; clone size: NA; J gene: TRBJ1-4; V gene: TRBV24-1; CDR3 DNA: TGTGCCACCGGTGACCGAGGGGGGGCTAATGAAAAACTGTTTTTT; CDR3 protein: CATGDRGGANEKLFF